The T cell receptor (beta chain) under discussion was sequenced for a study of cytomegalovirus exposure and HLA in healthy donors. Across the whole study: A data release that came early held roughly 90 million unique TCRs from HLA-typed donors. Out of about 360 genotyped donors, approximately 84% belonged to the Caucasian-associated ancestry cluster. Points from the study as a whole: One cluster of highly shared sequence variants probably arose as a sequencing artifact. An assumption of roughly uniform sequencing depth across donors underlay the presence/absence analyses.

The PCR ran on 60 Vbeta and 13 Jbeta primers. This table comes from immunoSEQ multiplex PCR, and its TCRdb copy is limited to in-frame clones, with some not included. The repertoire consists of roughly 150,000 clones, with about 70% occurring once and the leading ten covering 1.5% to 2%. This CDR3 region has 13 residues. Germline loops: CDR1 SGHRS, CDR2 YFSETQ. V dropped 4 bases and J dropped 4 bases, with 10 bases sitting between them. Notes on this clone: What it recognizes is unknown.

The receptor comes from a middle-aged woman in good health and CMV-seronegative. The sequenced sample was PBMCs. The J gene is TRBJ2-3, the V gene TRBV5-1; no reliable D call. CDR3 bases: TGCGCCAGCAGCGTCACAGCCCCAGATACGCAGTATTTT. It encodes CASSVTAPDTQYF.